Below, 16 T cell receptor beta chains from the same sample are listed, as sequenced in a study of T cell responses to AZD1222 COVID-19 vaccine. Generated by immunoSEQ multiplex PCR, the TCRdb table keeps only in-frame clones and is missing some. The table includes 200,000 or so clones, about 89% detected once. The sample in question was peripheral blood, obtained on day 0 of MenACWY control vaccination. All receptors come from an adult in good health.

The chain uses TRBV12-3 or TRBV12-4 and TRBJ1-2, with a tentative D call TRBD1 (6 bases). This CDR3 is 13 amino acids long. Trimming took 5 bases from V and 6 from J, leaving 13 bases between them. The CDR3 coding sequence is TGTGCCAGCAGTCCCTCAGGGGAACATGGCTACACCTTC. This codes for CASSPSGEHGYTF.

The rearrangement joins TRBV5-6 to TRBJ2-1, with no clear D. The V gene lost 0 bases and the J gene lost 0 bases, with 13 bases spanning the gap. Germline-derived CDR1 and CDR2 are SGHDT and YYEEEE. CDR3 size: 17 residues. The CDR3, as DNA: TGTGCCAGCAGCTTGGGCCCCTTGGTCAGCTCCTACAATGAGCAGTTCTTC. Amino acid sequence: CASSLGPLVSSYNEQFF.

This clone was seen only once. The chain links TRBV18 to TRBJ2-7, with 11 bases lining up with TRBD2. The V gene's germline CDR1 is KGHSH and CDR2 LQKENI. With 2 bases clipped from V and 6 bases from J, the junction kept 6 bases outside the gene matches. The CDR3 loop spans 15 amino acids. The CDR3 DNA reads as TGTGCCAGCTCACCAACACTAGCGGGAGTGGGCGAGCAGTACTTC. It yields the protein CASSPTLAGVGEQYF.

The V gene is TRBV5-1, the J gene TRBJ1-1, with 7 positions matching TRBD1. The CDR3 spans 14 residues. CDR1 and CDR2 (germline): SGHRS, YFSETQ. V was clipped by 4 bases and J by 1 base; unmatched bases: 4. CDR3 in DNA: TGCGCCAGCAGCCTGGACAGGCAGAACACTGAAGCTTTCTTT. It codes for CASSLDRQNTEAFF.

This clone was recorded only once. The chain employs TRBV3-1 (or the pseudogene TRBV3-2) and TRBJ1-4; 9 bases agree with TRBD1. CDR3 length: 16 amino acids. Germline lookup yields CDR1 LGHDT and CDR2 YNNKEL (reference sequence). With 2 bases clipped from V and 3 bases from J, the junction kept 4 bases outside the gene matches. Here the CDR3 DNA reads TGTGCCAGCAGCCAATCCGACAGGGGGGCTAATGAAAAACTGTTTTTT. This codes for CASSQSDRGANEKLFF.

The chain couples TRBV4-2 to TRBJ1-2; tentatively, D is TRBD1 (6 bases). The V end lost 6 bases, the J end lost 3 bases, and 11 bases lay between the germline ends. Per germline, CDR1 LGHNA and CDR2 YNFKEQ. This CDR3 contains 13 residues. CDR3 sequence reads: CASSHEGDYGYTF. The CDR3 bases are TGTGCCAGCAGTCACGAGGGGGACTATGGCTACACCTTC.

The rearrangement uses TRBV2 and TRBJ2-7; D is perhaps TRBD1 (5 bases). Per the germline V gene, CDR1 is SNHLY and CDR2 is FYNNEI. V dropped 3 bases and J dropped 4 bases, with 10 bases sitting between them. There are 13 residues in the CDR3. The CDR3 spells CASSDRRVYEQYF. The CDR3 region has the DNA TGTGCCAGCAGTGACCGCAGGGTTTACGAGCAGTACTTC.

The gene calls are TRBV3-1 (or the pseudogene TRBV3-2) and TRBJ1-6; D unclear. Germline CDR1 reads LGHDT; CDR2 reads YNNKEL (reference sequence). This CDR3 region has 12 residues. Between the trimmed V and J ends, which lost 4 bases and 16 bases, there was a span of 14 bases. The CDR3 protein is CASSPARLELHF. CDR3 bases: TGTGCCAGCAGCCCAGCCCGGCTTGAACTCCACTTT.

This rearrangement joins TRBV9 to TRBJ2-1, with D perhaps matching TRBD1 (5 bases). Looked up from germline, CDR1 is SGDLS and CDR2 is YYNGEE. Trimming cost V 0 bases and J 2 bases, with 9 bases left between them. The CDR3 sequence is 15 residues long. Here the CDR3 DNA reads TGTGCCAGCAGCGTAGGGACACAAGCCTACAATGAGCAGTTCTTC. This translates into CASSVGTQAYNEQFF.

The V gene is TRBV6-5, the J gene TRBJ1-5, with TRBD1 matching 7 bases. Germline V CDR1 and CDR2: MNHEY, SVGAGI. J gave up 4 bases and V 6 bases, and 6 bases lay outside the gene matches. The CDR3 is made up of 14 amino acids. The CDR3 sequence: CASRRTGRNQPQHF. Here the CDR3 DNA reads TGTGCCAGCAGAAGGACAGGCCGAAATCAGCCCCAGCATTTT.

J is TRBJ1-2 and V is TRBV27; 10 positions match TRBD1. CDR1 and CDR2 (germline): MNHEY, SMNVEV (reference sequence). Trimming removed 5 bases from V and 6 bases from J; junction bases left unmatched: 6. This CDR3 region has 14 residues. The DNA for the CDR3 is TGTGCCAGCAGTCTTCGAGGGACAGGGGATGGCTACACCTTC. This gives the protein CASSLRGTGDGYTF.

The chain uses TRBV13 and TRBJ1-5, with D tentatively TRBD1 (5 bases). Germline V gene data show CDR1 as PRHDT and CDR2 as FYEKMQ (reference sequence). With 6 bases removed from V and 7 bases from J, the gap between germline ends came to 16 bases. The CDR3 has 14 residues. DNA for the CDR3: TGTGCCAGCAGTCTTCGGGGGGGGTCACAGCCCCAGCATTTT. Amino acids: CASSLRGGSQPQHF.

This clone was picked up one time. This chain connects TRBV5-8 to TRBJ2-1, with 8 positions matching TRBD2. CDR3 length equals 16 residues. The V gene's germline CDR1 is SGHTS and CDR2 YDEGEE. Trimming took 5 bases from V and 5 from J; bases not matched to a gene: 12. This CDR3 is CASRERIREGNNEQFF. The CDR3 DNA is TGTGCCAGCAGGGAAAGGATTCGGGAGGGTAACAATGAGCAGTTCTTC.

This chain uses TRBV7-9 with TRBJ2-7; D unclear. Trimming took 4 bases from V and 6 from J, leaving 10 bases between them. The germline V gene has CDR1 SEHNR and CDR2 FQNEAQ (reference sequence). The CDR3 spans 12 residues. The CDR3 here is CASSSSGIEQYF. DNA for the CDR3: TGTGCCAGCAGCTCCTCCGGCATCGAGCAGTACTTC.

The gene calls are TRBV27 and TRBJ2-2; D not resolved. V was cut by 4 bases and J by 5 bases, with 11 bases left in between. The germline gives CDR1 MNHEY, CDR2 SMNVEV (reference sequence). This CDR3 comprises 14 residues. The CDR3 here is CASSWSPRTGELFF. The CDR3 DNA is TGTGCCAGCAGTTGGTCACCCAGGACCGGGGAGCTGTTTTTT.

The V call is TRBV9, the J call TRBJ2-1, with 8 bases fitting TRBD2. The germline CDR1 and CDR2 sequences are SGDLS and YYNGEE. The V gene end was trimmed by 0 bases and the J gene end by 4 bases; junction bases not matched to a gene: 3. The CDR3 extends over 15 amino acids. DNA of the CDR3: TGTGCCAGCAGCGTAGCGGGGGGGCGGTACAATGAGCAGTTCTTC. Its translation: CASSVAGGRYNEQFF.